The entry below describes one T cell receptor beta chain. The CDR3 spans 14 residues. V gave up 3 bases and J gave up 0 bases, with 8 bases separating them. Looked up from germline, CDR1 is SEHNR and CDR2 is FQNEAQ (reference sequence). The data were taken from a study of blood T cell repertoires in COVID-19. Study-wide background: COVID-19 samples from acute and convalescent phases originated in the United States, Italy and Spain. The analysed material was cDNA or gDNA that came from T cells, B-cell-depleted T cells, or PBMCs.

Authors' analysis steps: Counts of nucleated cells, estimated from reference gene primer amplification, were obtained. TCRdb's copy holds only in-frame clones and misses some; the assay was immunoSEQ multiplex PCR. V, J and clone size were drawn from that table, and D and trimming were deduced from the DNA. The sample has fewer than 150,000 clones, around 87% seen once. The clonotype comes from a woman in her 70s with acute or convalescent COVID-19. The genes are TRBV7-9 and TRBJ1-1; D is undetermined. The material sequenced was peripheral blood. For the CDR3, the DNA is TGTGCCAGCAGCTTTGGCACCTTGAACACTGAAGCTTTCTTT. Protein product: CASSFGTLNTEAFF.